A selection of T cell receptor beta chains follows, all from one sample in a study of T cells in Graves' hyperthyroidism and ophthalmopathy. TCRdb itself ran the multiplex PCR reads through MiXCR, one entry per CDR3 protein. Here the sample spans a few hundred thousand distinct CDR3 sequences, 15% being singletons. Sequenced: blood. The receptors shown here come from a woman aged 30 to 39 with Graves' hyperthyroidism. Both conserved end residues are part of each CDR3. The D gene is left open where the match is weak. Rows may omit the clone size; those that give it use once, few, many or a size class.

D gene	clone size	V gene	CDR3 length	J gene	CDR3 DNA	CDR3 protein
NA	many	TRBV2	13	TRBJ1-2	TGTGCCAGCGACGACGGGCTGAACTATGGCTACACCTTC	CASDDGLNYGYTF
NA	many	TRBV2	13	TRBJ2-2	TGTGCCAGCAGTGGAGAGGGGGCCGGGGAGCTGTTTTTT	CASSGEGAGELFF
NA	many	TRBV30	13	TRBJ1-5	TGTGCCTGGAGTAAACTAGTCAATCAGCCCCAGCATTTT	CAWSKLVNQPQHF
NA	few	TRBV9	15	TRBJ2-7	TGTGCCAGCAGCCCCCAGACAGGGACTCTCTACGAGCAGTACTTC	CASSPQTGTLYEQYF
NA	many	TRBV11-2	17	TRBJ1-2	TGTGCCAGCAGATCCGTCGGGGGGAGACGGGTCTTGGGTGGCTACACCTTC	CASRSVGGRRVLGGYTF
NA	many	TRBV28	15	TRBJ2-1	TGTGCCACACTCCCCTTTTCAGGGGGAGGTTCTGAGCAGTTCTTC	CATLPFSGGGSEQFF
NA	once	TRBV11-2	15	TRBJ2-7	TGTGCCAGCAGCTTAGGGTTCGGGGCAGCCTACGAGCAGTACTTC	CASSLGFGAAYEQYF
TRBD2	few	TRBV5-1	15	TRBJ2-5	TGCGCCAGCAGCTTGGGTAGCGGGTTCCAAGAGACCCAGTACTTC	CASSLGSGFQETQYF
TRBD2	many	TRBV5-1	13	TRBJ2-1	TGCGCCAGCAGCTTGGCTAGCGGGTGGGAGCAGTTCTTC	CASSLASGWEQFF
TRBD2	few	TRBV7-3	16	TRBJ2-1	TGTGCCAGCAGCAAGGGACTAGCCGGGCGTAGCAATGAGCAGTTCTTC	CASSKGLAGRSNEQFF
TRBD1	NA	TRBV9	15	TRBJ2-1	TGTGCCAGCAGCGTAGATGGGACAGGGATCCATGAGCAGTTCTTC	CASSVDGTGIHEQFF
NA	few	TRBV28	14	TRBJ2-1	TGTGCCAGCAGTTTGTCCGACGGGATCAATGAGCAGTTCTTC	CASSLSDGINEQFF
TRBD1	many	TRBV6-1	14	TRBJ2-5	TGTGCCAGCAGTACCAGGACAGGACAAGAGACCCAGTACTTC	CASSTRTGQETQYF
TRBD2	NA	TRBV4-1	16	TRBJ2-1	TGCGCCAGCAGCCAAGGAGGGAGGGCCTTATCTAATGAGCAGTTCTTC	CASSQGGRALSNEQFF
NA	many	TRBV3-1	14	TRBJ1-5	TGTGCCAGCAGCGACACCTATAGCAATCAGCCCCAGCATTTT	CASSDTYSNQPQHF
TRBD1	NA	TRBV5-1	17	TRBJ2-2	TGCGCCAGCAGACCTTCGCCGGGACAGGGGGCTATCGGGGAGCTGTTTTTT	CASRPSPGQGAIGELFF
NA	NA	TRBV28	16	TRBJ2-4	TGTGCCAGCAGTTTACTGGACTCGCTAGCCAAAAACATTCAGTACTTC	CASSLLDSLAKNIQYF
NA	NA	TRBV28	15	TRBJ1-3	TGTGCCAGCAGTCCTCGACAGTACCCTGGAAACACCATATATTTT	CASSPRQYPGNTIYF
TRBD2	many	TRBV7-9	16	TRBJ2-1	TGTGCCAGCAGCTCCTGGACTAGCGGGCCGTCGCGGGAGCAGTTCTTC	CASSSWTSGPSREQFF
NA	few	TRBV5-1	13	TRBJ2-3	TGCGCCAGCAGCAGGCCGTTGGCAGATACGCAGTATTTT	CASSRPLADTQYF
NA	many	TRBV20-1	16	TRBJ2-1	TGCAGTGCTACGTCTAGCGCTACGAGCTCCTACAATGAGCAGTTCTTC	CSATSSATSSYNEQFF
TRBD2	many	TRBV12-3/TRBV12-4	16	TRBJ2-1	TGTGCCAGCAGTTTAGCACTAGCGGGAGGAATGAATGAGCAGTTCTTC	CASSLALAGGMNEQFF
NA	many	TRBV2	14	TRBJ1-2	TGTGCCAGCAGTGAATCGGCAGGGAACTATGGCTACACCTTC	CASSESAGNYGYTF
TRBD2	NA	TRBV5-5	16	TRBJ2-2	TGTGCCAGCAGCTTATCAGCGGGGAAGAACACCGGGGAGCTGTTTTTT	CASSLSAGKNTGELFF
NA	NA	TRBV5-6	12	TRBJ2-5	TGTGCCAGCAGCTTGGCGGCGCAGACCCAGTACTTC	CASSLAAQTQYF
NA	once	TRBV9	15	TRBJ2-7	TGTGCCAGCAGCGTAGGGGATGAGGGTTCCTACGAGCAGTACTTC	CASSVGDEGSYEQYF
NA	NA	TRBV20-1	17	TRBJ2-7	TGCAGTGCTAGTACCGATATGAAGGGACCGAAGGCCTACGAGCAGTACTTC	CSASTDMKGPKAYEQYF
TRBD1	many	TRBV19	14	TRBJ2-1	TGTGCCAGTAAGGGGGCGCTGTGGGGGAATGAGCAGTTCTTC	CASKGALWGNEQFF